Here is one T cell receptor beta chain with its context. This sample stems from a study of blood T cell repertoires in COVID-19. About the study: T cells, B-cell-depleted T cells, or PBMCs supplied cDNA or gDNA.

Original processing methods: Nucleated cell counts were estimated from reference gene primer amplification. Libraries were prepared by immunoSEQ multiplex PCR; TCRdb keeps only in-frame clonotypes and omits some of them. That table is the source of V, J and clone size, and D and trimming were worked out from the DNA. The sample includes approximately 140,000 clones, about nine tenths of them seen just once. Germline V gene lookup returns CDR1 MDHEN and CDR2 SYDVKM. The CDR3 is 12 amino acids. V shed 7 bases and J 4 bases; nucleotides not matched to a gene: 4. Recruits, aged about 18 to 100 years, lived in 24 US areas. A COVID-19 case was met by exposed participants within 2 weeks before study entry.

The V and J genes are TRBV28 and TRBJ2-7; 7 bases align to TRBD1. This sequence originates from a middle-aged woman who had been exposed to COVID-19. The sample comprised PBMCs or T cells enriched from blood (not recorded which). This CDR3 is CASKRQGYEQYF. For the CDR3, the DNA is TGTGCCAGCAAACGACAGGGATACGAGCAGTACTTC.